The clone carrying this T cell receptor (beta chain) was seen more than once but under ten times. The antigen is undetermined. Other DNA sequences in this sample translate to the same CDR3. The sample comes from a study of beta chain features in type 1 diabetes. General study points: In every one of the four CD4+ subsets, TCRB CDR3s were moderately but significantly shorter in Type 1 diabetes patients.

The CDR3 length is 15 residues. With 3 bases removed from V and 0 bases from J, the gap between germline ends came to 9 bases. CDR1 is MGHRA and CDR2 is YSYEKL in the germline V gene. The entirety of the isolated RNA underwent reverse transcription, so expressed TCRB transcripts were sequenced. Sequencing used immunoSEQ multiplex PCR; TCRdb keeps in-frame clones, though not all of them. Of hundreds of thousands of clones in the sample, 11% to 15% are singletons; the top ten hold nearly 0.04%. Input material: naive CD4+ T cells from blood. This rearrangement joins TRBV4-1 to TRBJ2-1; D tentatively reads TRBD1 or TRBD2 (6 bases each). The TCR sequence derives from a man between 18 and 35 years old with type 1 diabetes. The CDR3: CASSQGGSSYNEQFF. The CDR3 bases are TGCGCCAGCAGCCAGGGGGGCTCCTCCTACAATGAGCAGTTCTTC.